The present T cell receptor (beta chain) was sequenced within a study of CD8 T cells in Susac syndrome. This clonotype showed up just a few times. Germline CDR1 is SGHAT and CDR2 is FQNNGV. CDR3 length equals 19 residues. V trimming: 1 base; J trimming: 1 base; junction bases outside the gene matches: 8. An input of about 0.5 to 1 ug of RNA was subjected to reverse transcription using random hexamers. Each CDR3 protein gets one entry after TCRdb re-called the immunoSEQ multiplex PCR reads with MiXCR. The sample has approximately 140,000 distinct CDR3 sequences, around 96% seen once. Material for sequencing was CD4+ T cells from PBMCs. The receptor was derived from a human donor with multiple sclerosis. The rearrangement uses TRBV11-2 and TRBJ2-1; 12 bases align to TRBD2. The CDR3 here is CASSLVSLGLAGSYNEQFF. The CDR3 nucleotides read TGTGCCAGCAGCTTAGTTTCCTTAGGACTAGCGGGGTCCTACAATGAGCAGTTCTTC.